This T cell receptor (beta chain) appears in the sequencing data of a study of blood T cell repertoires in COVID-19. At the level of the study: Specimens from acute and convalescent COVID-19 originated in the United States, Italy and Spain. Sources were T cells, B-cell-depleted T cells, or PBMCs; the material itself was cDNA or gDNA.

The authors' processing: Amplification from reference gene primers served as the basis for estimated nucleated cell counts. Clones were read by immunoSEQ multiplex PCR, and TCRdb kept only the in-frame ones, dropping some. The DNA was the basis for D and trimming; V, J and clone size are from that table. Of about 200,000 clones in the sample, approximately 84% are singletons; the top ten hold about 6.9%. The CDR3 covers 16 residues. The germline CDR1 and CDR2 sequences are SEHNR and FQNEAQ (reference sequence). After removal of 5 bases from V and 5 bases from J, the junction contained 13 bases not matched to a gene.

The V gene is TRBV7-9, the J gene TRBJ2-3; 7 bases agree with TRBD2. This sequence originates from a human donor with acute or convalescent COVID-19. The donor label of this sample is uncertain. The sequencing input was peripheral blood. CDR3 loop: CASSPGSCGRIDTQYF. The CDR3 bases are TGTGCCAGCAGCCCCGGGTCTTGCGGGAGAATAGATACGCAGTATTTT.